The next 10 T cell receptor beta chains were all read from a single sample in a study of beta chain features in type 1 diabetes. These receptors have no identified antigens. Whole-study findings and limits: Moderate but significant shortening of TCRB CDR3s was recorded in all four CD4+ subsets from Type 1 diabetes patients.

cDNA synthesis used the whole RNA isolate, giving expressed TCRB sequences. Sequencing was performed with immunoSEQ multiplex PCR; in TCRdb, only in-frame clones are kept and a portion is missing. The sample has around 110,000 clones; around 15% are singletons. Sequenced: central memory CD4+ T cells from blood. Receptor source: a young man with type 1 diabetes.

V and J are TRBV6-5 and TRBJ2-2, with D possibly matching TRBD2 (6 bases). Between the trimmed V and J ends, which lost 0 bases and 5 bases, there was a span of 13 bases. CDR3 length: 16 amino acids. CDR1 and CDR2 (germline): MNHEY, SVGAGI. The CDR3 coding sequence is TGTGCCAGCAGTTACTCGGGACTCCCCGGAACCGGGGAGCTGTTTTTT. This translates into CASSYSGLPGTGELFF.

Many counts were recorded for this clone. The chain uses TRBV4-3 and TRBJ2-7, with 9 bases aligning to TRBD2. The V gene's germline CDR1 is LGHNA and CDR2 YSLEER. The V and J ends lost 0 bases and 3 bases, in that order; junction bases with no gene match: 3. The CDR3 is 15 amino acids. The CDR3 loop reads CASSQDPSGDYEQYF. The DNA of the CDR3 is TGCGCCAGCAGCCAAGACCCTAGCGGGGACTACGAGCAGTACTTC.

V usage is TRBV30 and J usage is TRBJ2-7; no clear D gene. Germline V gene sequence: CDR1 GTSNPN, CDR2 SVGIG (reference sequence). The CDR3 loop spans 11 amino acids. Trimming removed 4 bases from V and 0 bases from J, with 4 bases in between. The CDR3 DNA follows: TGTGCCTGGACCAGCTCCTACGAGCAGTACTTC. Residues: CAWTSSYEQYF.

This clone was seen a handful of times. V and J are TRBV5-4 and TRBJ2-5; D is undetermined. The CDR3 runs to 12 residues. The V and J ends lost 4 bases and 1 base respectively, with 5 bases between them. Germline assignment: CDR1 SGHNT and CDR2 YYREEE (reference sequence). The CDR3: CASSRRQETQYF. The CDR3 DNA follows: TGTGCCAGCAGCCGGCGCCAAGAGACCCAGTACTTC.

This clone was counted a few times. This sequence joins TRBV18 and TRBJ2-3; weak D call: TRBD2 (6 bases). Germline-derived CDR1 and CDR2 are KGHSH and LQKENI. CDR3 length equals 14 residues. The ends were cut back, 0 bases at V and 6 bases at J, with 10 bases in the middle. This CDR3 reads CASSPPTRADTQYF. CDR3 coding DNA: TGTGCCAGCTCACCACCGACTAGGGCGGATACGCAGTATTTT.

This clone has only a few counts. The V and J genes are TRBV2 and TRBJ1-4; D call uncertain. Trimming removed 3 bases at V and 8 bases at J, with 7 bases between. CDR1 is SNHLY and CDR2 is FYNNEI in the germline V gene. CDR3 length: 12 amino acids. CDR3 residues: CASSEAREKLFF. CDR3 in DNA: TGTGCCAGCAGTGAGGCTAGGGAAAAACTGTTTTTT.

This clone was recorded many times. The chain links TRBV4-3 to TRBJ2-7; weak D call: TRBD1 (6 bases). CDR1 and CDR2 (germline): LGHNA, YSLEER. The CDR3 runs 16 residues. V was cut by 3 bases and J by 2 bases, with 17 bases left in between. As DNA, the CDR3 is TGCGCCAGCAGCCAGGTGAGGGGGACACCGGCCTACGAGCAGTACTTC. Translated, it gives CASSQVRGTPAYEQYF.

The chain uses TRBV2 and TRBJ1-2; TRBD1 matches 7 bases. CDR1 is SNHLY and CDR2 is FYNNEI in the germline V gene. V trimming: 6 bases; J trimming: 8 bases; junction bases outside the gene matches: 6. This CDR3 spans 12 amino acids. The DNA for the CDR3 is TGTGCCAGCAGCGACAGGGATCAAGGCTACACCTTC. Amino acids: CASSDRDQGYTF.

This clone has only a few counts. The V and J genes are TRBV30 and TRBJ1-4; TRBD1 aligns across 7 bases. V was pared by 2 bases and J by 5 bases, with 11 bases of the junction left unmatched. CDR3 length equals 16 residues. The germline CDR1 and CDR2 sequences are GTSNPN and SVGIG (reference sequence). The CDR3 nucleotides are TGTGCCTGGAGTCCGGGACAGACAACCGTAAATGAAAAACTGTTTTTT. The encoded protein is CAWSPGQTTVNEKLFF.

This clone showed up many times. The chain combines TRBV2 with TRBJ2-7; D call uncertain. The germline V and J ends were trimmed by 3 bases and 1 base, with 13 bases remaining between them. The germline V gene encodes CDR1 SNHLY and CDR2 FYNNEI. This CDR3 region has 15 residues. Here the CDR3 reads CASSDRALRSYEQYF. The CDR3 DNA is TGTGCCAGCAGTGATCGCGCTCTTCGTTCCTACGAGCAGTACTTC.